These 22 T cell receptor beta chains share one sample of origin, sequenced in a study of CD8 T cells in Susac syndrome. RNA amounts of roughly 0.45 to 1 ug underwent reverse transcription with random hexamers. One entry per CDR3 protein, called by TCRdb with MiXCR from the immunoSEQ multiplex PCR reads. This table has more than 95,000 distinct CDR3 sequences, around 94% appearing once. The sequenced material came from CD8+ T cells from PBMCs. All receptors derive from a human donor with Susac syndrome.

V usage is TRBV6-5 and J usage is TRBJ2-1, with TRBD2 matching 8 bases. The length of the CDR3 is 14 residues. Germline values: CDR1 MNHEY, CDR2 SVGAGI. V was clipped by 6 bases and J by 6 bases; unmatched bases: 7. CDR3 sequence: CASRRLANTNEQFF. CDR3 sequence (DNA): TGTGCCAGCAGAAGACTAGCGAATACCAATGAGCAGTTCTTC.

The J gene is TRBJ2-7, the V gene TRBV7-8; 8 bases map to TRBD2. CDR3 size: 16 residues. The ends lost 4 bases at V and 0 bases at J; junction bases unmatched: 8. Germline values: CDR1 SGHVS, CDR2 FQNEAQ. The CDR3 region is CASSSKILAASYEQYF. The CDR3 DNA sequence: TGTGCCAGCAGCTCCAAAATACTAGCGGCCTCCTACGAGCAGTACTTC.

The CDR3, as DNA: TGCAGCGTTCCGGACGGGACCTATGGCTACACCTTC. Its translation is CSVPDGTYGYTF. The chain recombines TRBV29-1 with TRBJ1-2; possible D gene TRBD1, 5 bases. Germline CDR1 is SQVTM and CDR2 is ANQGSEA. Deletions cut 5 bases from V and 4 bases from J, with 11 bases between. This CDR3 region has 12 residues.

The V and J genes are TRBV11-2 and TRBJ2-1, with D perhaps given as TRBD1 or TRBD2 (5 bases each). V was clipped by 4 bases and J by 4 bases, with 26 bases between them. The CDR3 length is 19 residues. From germline, CDR1 is SGHAT and CDR2 FQNNGV. The CDR3 nucleotides are TGTGCCAGCAGCTCCTTAACGTTTCTGGGGGACCGATCTTACAATGAGCAGTTCTTC. Residues: CASSSLTFLGDRSYNEQFF.

The gene calls are TRBV14 and TRBJ2-5; D is unresolved. Trimming took 0 bases from V and 4 from J, leaving 3 bases between them. Per germline, CDR1 SGHDN and CDR2 FVKESK. The CDR3 is 12 amino acids. The CDR3 DNA is TGTGCCAGCAGCCAAGATCCAGAGACCCAGTACTTC. It translates to CASSQDPETQYF.

V gene TRBV6-5 combines with J gene TRBJ1-2; D is unresolved. Germline CDR1 MNHEY, CDR2 SVGAGI. This CDR3 spans 14 amino acids. Trimming left V 0 bases short and J 3 bases short, with 8 bases between. The DNA of the CDR3 is TGTGCCAGCAGTTACTCAGAAGGGCACTATGGCTACACCTTC. As protein: CASSYSEGHYGYTF.

The chain joins TRBV9 to TRBJ2-7; D not resolved. The CDR3 length is 14 residues. The germline V and J ends were trimmed by 4 bases and 4 bases, with 15 bases remaining between them. Germline CDR1 is SGDLS and CDR2 is YYNGEE. The CDR3 here is CASSSAGERYEQYF. CDR3 bases: TGTGCCAGCAGCTCCGCTGGGGAAAGATACGAGCAGTACTTC.

V gene TRBV3-1 combines with J gene TRBJ2-2; perhaps TRBD1 as D (5 bases). CDR1 LGHDT and CDR2 YNNKEL come from the germline V gene (reference sequence). Trimming pared 1 base from V and 6 bases from J, leaving 15 bases between. CDR3 length: 16 amino acids. CDR3 in DNA: TGTGCCAGCAGCCAAGGGGATCCAGGGATCCCCGGGGAGCTGTTTTTT. Its translation is CASSQGDPGIPGELFF. Drawing the rest from reference TRBV3-1 and TRBJ2-2, the complete variable domain is DTAVSQTPKYLVTQMGNDKSIKCEQNLGHDTMYWYKQDSKKFLKIMFSYNNKELIINETVPNRFSPKSPDKAHLNLHINSLELGDSAVYFCASSQGDPGIPGELFFGEGSRLTVL.

CDR3 sequence (DNA): TGTGCCACCAGTGGGGTCTACGGGGAGCTGTTTTTT. It translates to CATSGVYGELFF. The rearrangement joins TRBV24-1 to TRBJ2-2; D call uncertain. Deletions cut 5 bases from V and 7 bases from J, with 7 bases between. CDR1 is KGHDR, CDR2 SFDVKD, per germline. This CDR3 contains 12 residues.

This rearrangement joins TRBV12-5 to TRBJ1-2; no reliable D call. CDR1 and CDR2 from the germline V gene are LGHNT and FRNRAP. Trimming took off 0 bases at V and 5 bases at J, with 7 bases between the two ends. This CDR3 region has 13 residues. CDR3 DNA sequence: TGTGCTAGTGGTTTGGTAGTAGCGTATGGCTACACCTTC. Translating it yields CASGLVVAYGYTF.

V is TRBV4-1 and J is TRBJ2-7; 7 nucleotides agree with TRBD1. V lost 1 base and J lost 10; bases outside the gene matches: 4. The length of the CDR3 is 12 residues. Germline V lookup: CDR1 MGHRA, CDR2 YSYEKL. The CDR3 is CASSQGGTAQYF. The CDR3, as DNA: TGCGCCAGCAGCCAAGGTGGGACAGCACAGTACTTC.

The chain is built from TRBV5-1 and TRBJ2-5, with D possibly TRBD2 on 6 matching bases. The CDR3 runs 15 residues. Trimming pared 0 bases from V and 2 bases from J, leaving 11 bases between. Germline CDR1 reads SGHRS; CDR2 reads YFSETQ. The chain's CDR3 is CASSLGPGDQETQYF. The CDR3 nucleotides read TGCGCCAGCAGCTTGGGACCGGGGGATCAAGAGACCCAGTACTTC.

This chain joins TRBV2 and TRBJ1-5; 8 nucleotides agree with TRBD1. With 6 bases clipped from V and 5 bases from J, the junction kept 6 bases outside the gene matches. Germline V gene sequence: CDR1 SNHLY, CDR2 FYNNEI. CDR3 length equals 14 residues. CDR3 sequence: CASRVKQGDQPQHF. The CDR3 DNA reads as TGTGCCAGCAGGGTTAAACAGGGGGATCAGCCCCAGCATTTT.

The genes are TRBV6-2 or TRBV6-3 and TRBJ2-7, with 7 bases aligning to TRBD2. There are 13 residues in the CDR3. The ends lost 5 bases at V and 3 bases at J; junction bases unmatched: 4. Germline V gives CDR1 MNHEY, CDR2 SVGEGT. Here the CDR3 reads CASSRDYLYEQYF. In DNA form, the CDR3 reads TGTGCCAGCAGTCGGGACTATCTCTACGAGCAGTACTTC.

The chain is built from TRBV10-3 and TRBJ2-7; D perhaps matches TRBD1 (6 bases). In germline, CDR1 is ENHRY, CDR2 SYGVKD. The CDR3 sequence is 14 residues long. V was shortened by 4 bases and J by 2 bases, with 12 bases between the two germline ends. As DNA, the CDR3 is TGTGCCATCAGTGGGACAGAAGATCCCTACGAGCAGTACTTC. Translation: CAISGTEDPYEQYF.

This clonotype turned up a few times. The rearrangement joins TRBV6-1 to TRBJ1-6; 7 nucleotides match TRBD1. Looked up from germline, CDR1 is MNHNS and CDR2 is SASEGT. V shed 5 bases, J shed 1 base, and the junction held 8 bases outside the gene matches. The CDR3 is 17 amino acids. The DNA of the CDR3 is TGTGCCAGCAGTCCTGACAGGGCCGTTTCCTATAATTCACCCCTCCACTTT. Translation: CASSPDRAVSYNSPLHF.

The rearrangement links TRBV6-6 to TRBJ2-7, with 7 bases fitting TRBD1. The CDR3 covers 15 residues. With V trimmed by 6 bases and J by 2 bases, 10 bases remained unmatched. Germline CDR1 MNHNY, CDR2 SVGAGI (reference sequence). As DNA, the CDR3 is TGTGCCAGCAGCTCTACTACAGGGGTCCCCTACGAGCAGTACTTC. This codes for CASSSTTGVPYEQYF.

The V call is TRBV9, the J call TRBJ2-7, with TRBD1 matching 8 bases. The CDR3 spans 14 residues. With V trimmed by 4 bases and J by 6 bases, 9 bases remained unmatched. Germline V CDR1 and CDR2: SGDLS, YYNGEE. The CDR3 bases are TGTGCCAGCAGCCCGATGGACAGGGATCGCGAGCAGTACTTC. Encoded protein: CASSPMDRDREQYF. The whole variable domain, filled in from reference TRBV9 and TRBJ2-7, reads DSGVTQTPKHLITATGQRVTLRCSPRSGDLSVYWYQQSLDQGLQFLIQYYNGEERAKGNILERFSAQQFPDLHSELNLSSLELGDSALYFCASSPMDRDREQYFGPGTRLTVT.

This chain connects TRBV25-1 to TRBJ1-6; TRBD1 aligns across 11 bases. Looked up from germline, CDR1 is MGHDK and CDR2 is SYGVNS. The ends lost 7 bases at V and 12 bases at J; junction bases unmatched: 8. This CDR3 region has 14 residues. CDR3 sequence (DNA): TGTGCCAGCACCGAGGGGACAGGGGGTTTACCCCTCCACTTT. Residues: CASTEGTGGLPLHF.

The gene calls are TRBV12-3 or TRBV12-4 and TRBJ1-1; D not resolved. The CDR3 runs to 14 residues. V lost 6 bases, J lost 1 base, and 12 bases lay in between. The CDR3 DNA reads TGTGCCAGCAGACCGGGGTTGGAGAACACTGAAGCTTTCTTT. Encoded protein: CASRPGLENTEAFF.

The CDR3 here is CATLNSLQGYYGYTF. The CDR3 DNA reads TGTGCCACCCTCAATTCCTTACAGGGGTACTATGGCTACACCTTC. The rearrangement links TRBV28 to TRBJ1-2; 7 bases agree with TRBD1. The CDR3 totals 15 residues. Germline V lookup: CDR1 MDHEN, CDR2 SYDVKM. J was trimmed by 3 bases and V by 10 bases; bases with no gene match: 14.

The J gene is TRBJ2-7, the V gene TRBV7-9, with TRBD2 matching 7 bases. The CDR3 covers 15 residues. Germline V gene data show CDR1 as SEHNR and CDR2 as FQNEAQ (reference sequence). V shed 3 bases, J shed 0 bases, and the junction held 5 bases outside the gene matches. The CDR3 sequence: CASSFERGNSYEQYF. For the CDR3, the DNA is TGTGCCAGCAGCTTCGAGCGGGGAAACTCCTACGAGCAGTACTTC.